One sample yielded the 2 T cell receptor beta chains listed below, sequenced in a study of Ad26.COV2.S vaccination and SARS-CoV-2 variants. The treatment was: around 19 received Ad26.COV2.S at low or high dose, single or two shots; roughly 5 received placebo; per-sample allocation not given. Sampling took place 63 days after the first vaccine or placebo injection. TCRdb's table, derived via immunoSEQ multiplex PCR, lists solely in-frame clones and lacks some. The sample consists of about 680,000 clones, 89% of them appearing once. Here the sequenced sample was peripheral blood, taken in a trial of Ad26.COV2.S vaccine versus placebo. The receptors were gathered from a person aged 18-65 years who received the Ad26.COV2.S COVID-19 vaccine or a placebo.

The rearrangement uses TRBV10-3 and TRBJ2-1; 13 positions match TRBD2. Germline CDR1 and CDR2: ENHRY and SYGVKD. CDR3 length: 14 residues. J gave up 7 bases and V 9 bases, and 6 bases lay outside the gene matches. DNA of the CDR3: TGTGCCATACAAACTAGCGGGGGGGTTAATGAGCAGTTCTTC. Amino acid sequence: CAIQTSGGVNEQFF.

The CDR3 coding sequence is TGTGCCAGCAGTTACGGGAGCAGGGTAACAGAGACCCAGTACTTC. Protein sequence: CASSYGSRVTETQYF. The rearrangement links TRBV6-2 or TRBV6-3 to TRBJ2-5, with D perhaps being TRBD1 or TRBD2 (5 bases each). Germline V gene data show CDR1 as MNHEY and CDR2 as SVGEGT. Trimming stripped 2 bases from V and 4 bases from J, with 14 bases between. The CDR3 runs to 15 residues.